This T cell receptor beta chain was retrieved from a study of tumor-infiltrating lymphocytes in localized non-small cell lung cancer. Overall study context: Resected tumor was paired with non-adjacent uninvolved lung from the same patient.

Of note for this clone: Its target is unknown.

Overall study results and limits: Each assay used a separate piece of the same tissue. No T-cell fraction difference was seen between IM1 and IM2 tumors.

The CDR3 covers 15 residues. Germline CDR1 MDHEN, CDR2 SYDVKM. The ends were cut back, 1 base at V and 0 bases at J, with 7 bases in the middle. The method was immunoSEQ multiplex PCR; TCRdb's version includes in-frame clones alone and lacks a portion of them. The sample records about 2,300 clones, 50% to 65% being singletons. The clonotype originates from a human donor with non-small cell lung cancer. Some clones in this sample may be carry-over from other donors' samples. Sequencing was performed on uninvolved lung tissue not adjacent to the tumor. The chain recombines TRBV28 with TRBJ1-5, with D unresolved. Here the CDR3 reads CASSLYRDSNQPQHF. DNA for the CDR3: TGTGCCAGCAGTTTATATAGGGATAGCAATCAGCCCCAGCATTTT. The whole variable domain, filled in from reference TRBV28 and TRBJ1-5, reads DVKVTQSSRYLVKRTGEKVFLECVQDMDHENMFWYRQDPGLGLRLIYFSYDVKMKEKGDIPEGYSVSREKKERFSLILESASTNQTSMYLCASSLYRDSNQPQHFGDGTRLSIL.